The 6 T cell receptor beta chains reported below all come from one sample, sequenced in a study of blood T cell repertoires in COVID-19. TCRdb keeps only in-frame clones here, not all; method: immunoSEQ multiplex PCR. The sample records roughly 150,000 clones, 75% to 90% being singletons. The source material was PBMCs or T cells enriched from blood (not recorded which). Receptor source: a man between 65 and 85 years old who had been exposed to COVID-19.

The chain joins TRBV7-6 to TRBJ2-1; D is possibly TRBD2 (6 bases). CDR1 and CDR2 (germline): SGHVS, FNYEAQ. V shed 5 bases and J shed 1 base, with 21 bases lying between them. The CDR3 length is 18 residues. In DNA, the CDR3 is TGTGCCAGCAGCCCCATCCGAGGAGGGTCCCAATCCTACAATGAGCAGTTCTTC. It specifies CASSPIRGGSQSYNEQFF.

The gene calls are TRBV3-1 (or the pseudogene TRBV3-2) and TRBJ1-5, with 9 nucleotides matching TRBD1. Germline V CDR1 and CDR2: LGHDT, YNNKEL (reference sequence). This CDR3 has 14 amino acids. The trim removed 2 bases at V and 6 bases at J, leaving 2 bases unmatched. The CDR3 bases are TGTGCCAGCAGCCAAATGACAGGGGGTCAGCCCCAGCATTTT. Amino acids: CASSQMTGGQPQHF.

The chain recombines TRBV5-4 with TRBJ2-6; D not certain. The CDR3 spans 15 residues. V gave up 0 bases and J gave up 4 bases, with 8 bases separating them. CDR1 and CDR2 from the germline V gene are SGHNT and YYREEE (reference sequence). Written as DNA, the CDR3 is TGTGCCAGCAGCTTGGACCTTGCGGGGGCCAACGTCCTGACTTTC. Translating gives CASSLDLAGANVLTF.

The CDR3 here is CSAVQVTEAFF. CDR3 bases: TGCAGTGCGGTCCAGGTCACTGAAGCTTTCTTT. The chain links TRBV20-1 to TRBJ1-1; D ambiguous. The length of the CDR3 is 11 residues. Germline lookup yields CDR1 DFQATT and CDR2 SNEGSKA (reference sequence). With 6 bases removed from V and 4 bases from J, the gap between germline ends came to 9 bases.

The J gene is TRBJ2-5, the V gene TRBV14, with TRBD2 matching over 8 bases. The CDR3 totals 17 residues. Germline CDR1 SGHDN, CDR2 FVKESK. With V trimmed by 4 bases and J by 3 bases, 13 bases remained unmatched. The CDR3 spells CASSPPNGPAGEETQYF. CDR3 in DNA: TGTGCCAGCAGCCCCCCTAATGGTCCAGCGGGGGAAGAGACCCAGTACTTC.

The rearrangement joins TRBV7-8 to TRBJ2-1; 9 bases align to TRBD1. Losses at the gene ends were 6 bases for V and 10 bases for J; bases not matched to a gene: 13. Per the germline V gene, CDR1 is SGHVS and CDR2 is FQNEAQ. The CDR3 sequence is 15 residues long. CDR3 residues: CASRERTGAIGEQFF. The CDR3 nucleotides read TGTGCCAGCAGAGAAAGGACAGGGGCGATAGGGGAGCAGTTCTTC.